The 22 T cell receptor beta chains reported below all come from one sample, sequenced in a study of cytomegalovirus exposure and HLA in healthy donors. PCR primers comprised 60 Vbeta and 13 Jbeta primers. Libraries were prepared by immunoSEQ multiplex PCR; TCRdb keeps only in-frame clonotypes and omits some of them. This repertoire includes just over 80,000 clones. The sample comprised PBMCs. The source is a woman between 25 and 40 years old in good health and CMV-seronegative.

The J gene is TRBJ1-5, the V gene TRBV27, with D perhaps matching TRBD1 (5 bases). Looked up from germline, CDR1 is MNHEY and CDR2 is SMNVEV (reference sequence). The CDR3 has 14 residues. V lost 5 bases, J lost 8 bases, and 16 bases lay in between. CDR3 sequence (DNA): TGTGCCAGCAGTCCCAGGCAGGGCCTTGAGCCCCAGCATTTT. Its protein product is CASSPRQGLEPQHF.

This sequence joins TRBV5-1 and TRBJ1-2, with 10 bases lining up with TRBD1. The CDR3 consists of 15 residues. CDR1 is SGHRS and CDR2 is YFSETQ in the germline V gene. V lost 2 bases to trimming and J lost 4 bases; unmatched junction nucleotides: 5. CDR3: CASSFGTGVLYGYTF. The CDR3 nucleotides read TGCGCCAGCAGCTTTGGGACAGGGGTCCTCTATGGCTACACCTTC.

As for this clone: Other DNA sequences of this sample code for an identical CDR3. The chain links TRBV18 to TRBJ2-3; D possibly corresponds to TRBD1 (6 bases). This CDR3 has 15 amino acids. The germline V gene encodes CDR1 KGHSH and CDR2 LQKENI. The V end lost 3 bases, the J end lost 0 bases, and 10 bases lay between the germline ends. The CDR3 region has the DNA TGTGCCAGCTCACCTGGACAGCCTAGCACAGATACGCAGTATTTT. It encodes CASSPGQPSTDTQYF. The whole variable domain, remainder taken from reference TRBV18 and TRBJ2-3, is NAGVMQNPRHLVRRRGQEARLRCSPMKGHSHVYWYRQLPEEGLKFMVYLQKENIIDESGMPKERFSAEFPKEGPSILRIQQVVRGDSAAYFCASSPGQPSTDTQYFGPGTRLTVL.

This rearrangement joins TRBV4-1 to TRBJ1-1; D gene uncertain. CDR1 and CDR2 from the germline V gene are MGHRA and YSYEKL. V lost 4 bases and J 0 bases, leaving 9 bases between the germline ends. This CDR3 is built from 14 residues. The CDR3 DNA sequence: TGCGCCAGCAGCCCCCGGGATTTGAACACTGAAGCTTTCTTT. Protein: CASSPRDLNTEAFF.

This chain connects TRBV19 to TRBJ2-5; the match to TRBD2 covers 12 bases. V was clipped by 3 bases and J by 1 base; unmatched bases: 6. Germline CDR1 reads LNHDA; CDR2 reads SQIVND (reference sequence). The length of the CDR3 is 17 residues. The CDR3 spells CASSMASGGARQETQYF. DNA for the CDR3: TGTGCCAGTAGTATGGCTAGCGGGGGGGCCCGCCAAGAGACCCAGTACTTC. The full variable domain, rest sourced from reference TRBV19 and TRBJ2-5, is DGGITQSPKYLFRKEGQNVTLSCEQNLNHDAMYWYRQDPGQGLRLIYYSQIVNDFQKGDIAEGYSVSREKKESFPLTVTSAQKNPTAFYLCASSMASGGARQETQYFGPGTRLLVL.

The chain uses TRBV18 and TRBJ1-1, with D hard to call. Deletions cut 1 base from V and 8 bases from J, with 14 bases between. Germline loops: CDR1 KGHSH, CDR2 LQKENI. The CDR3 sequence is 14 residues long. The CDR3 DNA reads TGTGCCAGCTCACCACTACCGGGTGAACGGGAAGCTTTCTTT. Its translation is CASSPLPGEREAFF.

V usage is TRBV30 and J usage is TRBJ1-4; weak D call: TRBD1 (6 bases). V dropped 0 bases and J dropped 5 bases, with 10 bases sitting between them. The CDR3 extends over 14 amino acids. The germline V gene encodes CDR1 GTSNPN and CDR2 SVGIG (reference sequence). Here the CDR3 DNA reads TGTGCCTGGAGTGTGGGGACACTCAATGAAAAACTGTTTTTT. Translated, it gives CAWSVGTLNEKLFF.

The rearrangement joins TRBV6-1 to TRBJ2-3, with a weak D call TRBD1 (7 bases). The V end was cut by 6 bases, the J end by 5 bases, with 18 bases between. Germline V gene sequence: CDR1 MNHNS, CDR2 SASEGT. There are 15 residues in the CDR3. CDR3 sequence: CASSPPAGGGDTQYF. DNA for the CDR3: TGTGCCAGCAGCCCCCCGGCAGGGGGAGGAGATACGCAGTATTTT.

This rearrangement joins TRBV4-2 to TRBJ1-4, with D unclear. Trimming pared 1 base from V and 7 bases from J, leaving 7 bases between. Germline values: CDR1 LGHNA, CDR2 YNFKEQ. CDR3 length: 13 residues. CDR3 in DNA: TGTGCCAGCAGCCAAGGGGGAGGTGAAAAACTGTTTTTT. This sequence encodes CASSQGGGEKLFF.

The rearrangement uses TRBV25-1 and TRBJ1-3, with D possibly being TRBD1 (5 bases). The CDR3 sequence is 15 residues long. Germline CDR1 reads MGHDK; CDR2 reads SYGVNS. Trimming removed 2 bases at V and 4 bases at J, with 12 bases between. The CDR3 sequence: CASSEPTDRGNTIYF. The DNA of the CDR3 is TGTGCCAGCAGTGAACCCACCGACAGAGGAAACACCATATATTTT.

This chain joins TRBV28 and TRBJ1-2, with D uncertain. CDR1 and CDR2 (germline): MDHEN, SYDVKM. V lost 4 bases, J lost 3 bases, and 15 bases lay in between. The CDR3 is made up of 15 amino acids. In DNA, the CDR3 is TGTGCCAGCAGTTCATACAGAGTCTCTGACTATGGCTACACCTTC. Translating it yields CASSSYRVSDYGYTF.

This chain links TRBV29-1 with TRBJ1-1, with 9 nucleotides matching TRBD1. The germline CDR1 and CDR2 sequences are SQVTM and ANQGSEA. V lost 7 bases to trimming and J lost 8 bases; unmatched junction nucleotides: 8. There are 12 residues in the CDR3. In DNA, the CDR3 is TGCAGCGCGAGAAGACAGGGGGTGGAAGCTTTCTTT. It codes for CSARRQGVEAFF.

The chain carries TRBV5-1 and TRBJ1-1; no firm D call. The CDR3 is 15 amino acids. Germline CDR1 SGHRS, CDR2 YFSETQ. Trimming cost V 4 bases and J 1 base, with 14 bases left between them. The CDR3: CASSPGLIPNTEAFF. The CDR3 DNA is TGCGCCAGCAGCCCAGGACTCATACCGAACACTGAAGCTTTCTTT. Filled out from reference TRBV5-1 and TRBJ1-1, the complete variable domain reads KAGVTQTPRYLIKTRGQQVTLSCSPISGHRSVSWYQQTPGQGLQFLFEYFSETQRNKGNFPGRFSGRQFSNSRSEMNVSTLELGDSALYLCASSPGLIPNTEAFFGQGTRLTVV.

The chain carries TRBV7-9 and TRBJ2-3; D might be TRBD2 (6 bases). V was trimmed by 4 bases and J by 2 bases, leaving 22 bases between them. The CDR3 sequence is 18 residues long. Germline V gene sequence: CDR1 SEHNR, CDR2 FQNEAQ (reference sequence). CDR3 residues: CASSWTKLAVAYTDTQYF. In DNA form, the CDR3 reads TGTGCCAGCAGCTGGACAAAGTTAGCGGTGGCATACACAGATACGCAGTATTTT.

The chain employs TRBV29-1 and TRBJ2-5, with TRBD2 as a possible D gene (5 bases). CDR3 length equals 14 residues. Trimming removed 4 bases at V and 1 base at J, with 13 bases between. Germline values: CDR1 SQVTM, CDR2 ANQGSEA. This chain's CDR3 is CSVVRGGVQETQYF. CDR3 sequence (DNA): TGCAGCGTTGTTCGGGGTGGGGTCCAAGAGACCCAGTACTTC.

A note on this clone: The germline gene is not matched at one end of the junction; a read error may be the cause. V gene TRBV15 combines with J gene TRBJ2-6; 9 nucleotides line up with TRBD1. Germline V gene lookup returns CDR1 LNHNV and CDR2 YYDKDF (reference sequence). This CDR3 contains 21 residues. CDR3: CATSRAPDRDRVSSGANVLAF. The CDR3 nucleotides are TGTGCCACCAGCAGAGCGCCCGACCGGGACAGGGTCTCCTCTGGGGCCAACGTCCTGGCTTTC.

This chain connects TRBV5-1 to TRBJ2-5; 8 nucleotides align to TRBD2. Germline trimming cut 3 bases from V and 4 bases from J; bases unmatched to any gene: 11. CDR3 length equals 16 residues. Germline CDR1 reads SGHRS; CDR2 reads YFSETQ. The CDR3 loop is CASSWRTGGGSETQYF. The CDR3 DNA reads TGCGCCAGCAGCTGGAGGACCGGGGGGGGGTCAGAGACCCAGTACTTC.

CDR3 loop: CAWSVLGQVYEQYF. The CDR3 nucleotides read TGTGCCTGGAGTGTGTTGGGACAGGTCTACGAGCAGTACTTC. The rearrangement uses TRBV30 and TRBJ2-7, with 8 bases aligning to TRBD1. From germline, CDR1 is GTSNPN and CDR2 SVGIG (reference sequence). V trimming: 0 bases; J trimming: 3 bases; junction bases outside the gene matches: 4. The CDR3 covers 14 residues.

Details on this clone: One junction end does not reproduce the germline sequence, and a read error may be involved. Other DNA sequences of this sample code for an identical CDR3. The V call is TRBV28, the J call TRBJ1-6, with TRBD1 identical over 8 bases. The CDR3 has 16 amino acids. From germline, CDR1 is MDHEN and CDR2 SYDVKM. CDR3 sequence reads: CASRSGGGSYNSPLHF. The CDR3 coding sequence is TGTGCCAGCAGGTCAGGGGGCGGCTCCTATAATTCACCCCTACACTTT.

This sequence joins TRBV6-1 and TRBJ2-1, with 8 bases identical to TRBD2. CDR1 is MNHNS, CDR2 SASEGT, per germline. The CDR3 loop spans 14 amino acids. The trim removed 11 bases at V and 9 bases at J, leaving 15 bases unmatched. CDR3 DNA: TGTGCCGCTGGGGGGCTAGCGGGCAGGGGTGAGCAGTTCTTC. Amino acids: CAAGGLAGRGEQFF.

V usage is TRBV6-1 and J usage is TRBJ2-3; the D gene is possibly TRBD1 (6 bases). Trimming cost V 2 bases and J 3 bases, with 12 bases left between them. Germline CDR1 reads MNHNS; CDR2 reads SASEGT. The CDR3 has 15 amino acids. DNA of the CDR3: TGTGCCAGCAGTGAACCAGGGGCGGCAACAGATACGCAGTATTTT. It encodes CASSEPGAATDTQYF.

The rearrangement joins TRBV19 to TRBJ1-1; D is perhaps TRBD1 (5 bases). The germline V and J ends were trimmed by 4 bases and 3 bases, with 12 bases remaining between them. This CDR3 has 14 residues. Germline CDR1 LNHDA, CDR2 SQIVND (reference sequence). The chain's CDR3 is CASSTGQGDTEAFF. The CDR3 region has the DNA TGTGCCAGTAGTACCGGTCAGGGTGACACTGAAGCTTTCTTT. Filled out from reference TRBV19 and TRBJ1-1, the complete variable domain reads DGGITQSPKYLFRKEGQNVTLSCEQNLNHDAMYWYRQDPGQGLRLIYYSQIVNDFQKGDIAEGYSVSREKKESFPLTVTSAQKNPTAFYLCASSTGQGDTEAFFGQGTRLTVV.